This T cell receptor beta chain was profiled in a study of T cells in Graves' hyperthyroidism and ophthalmopathy. This CDR3 has 14 amino acids. Germline V lookup: CDR1 DFQATT, CDR2 SNEGSKA (reference sequence). Trimming removed 3 bases from V and 5 bases from J, with 16 bases in between. Each patient was aged 18 to 65 and had newly diagnosed hyperthyroidism of under 2 months' duration. Each 10 ml fresh peripheral blood draw supplied the PBMCs. RNA transcripts served as the template for amplifying TCR beta CDR3 regions. With the HTBI primer set, the TCR CDR3 went through a first round of RT-PCR. TCRdb ran MiXCR on the multiplex PCR reads and lists one entry per CDR3 protein. The repertoire holds 280,000 or so distinct CDR3 sequences, with 25% to 30% as singletons. This clonotype showed up many times. The antigen is not known. Regarding the study as a whole: Separation of ophthalmopathy from stable hyperthyroidism was achieved by a 13 V-J model.

The receptor's source is a man aged 35 to 55 with Graves' hyperthyroidism that later progressed to Graves' ophthalmopathy. The chain links TRBV20-1 to TRBJ2-5, with TRBD2 as a possible D gene (6 bases). The sequenced sample was blood. The chain's CDR3 is CSASSAGIGETQYF. CDR3 nucleotide sequence: TGCAGTGCTAGTTCCGCGGGGATCGGGGAGACCCAGTACTTC.